This TCR beta chain came from a study of T cell changes during pregnancy in multiple sclerosis. Data came from immunoSEQ multiplex PCR; TCRdb stores just in-frame clones and leaves some out. The sample records approximately 70,000 clones, roughly 92% being singletons. The CDR3 sequence is 13 residues long. Trimming removed 2 bases at V and 0 bases at J, with 7 bases between. Germline assignment: CDR1 GTSNPN and CDR2 SVGIG (reference sequence). The TCR sequence derives from a female donor with multiple sclerosis, enrolled in a pregnancy study. The sample in question was peripheral blood, obtained in the second trimester of pregnancy. V is TRBV30 and J is TRBJ1-1; no definite D call. The CDR3 spells CAWSPRVNTEAFF. DNA of the CDR3: TGTGCCTGGAGTCCCCGGGTGAACACTGAAGCTTTCTTT.